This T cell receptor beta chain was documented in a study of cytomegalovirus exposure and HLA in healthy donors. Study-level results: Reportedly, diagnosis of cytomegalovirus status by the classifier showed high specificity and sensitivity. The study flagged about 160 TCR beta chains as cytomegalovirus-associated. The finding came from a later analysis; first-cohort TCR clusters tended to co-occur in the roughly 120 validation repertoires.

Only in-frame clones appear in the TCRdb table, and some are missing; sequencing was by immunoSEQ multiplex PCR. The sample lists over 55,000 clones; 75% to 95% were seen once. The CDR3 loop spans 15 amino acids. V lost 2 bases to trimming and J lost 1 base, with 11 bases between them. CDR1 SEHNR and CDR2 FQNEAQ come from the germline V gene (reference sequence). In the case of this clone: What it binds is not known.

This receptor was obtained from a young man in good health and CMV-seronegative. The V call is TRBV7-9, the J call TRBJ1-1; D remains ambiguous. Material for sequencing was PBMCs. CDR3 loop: CASSLLMGTNTEAFF. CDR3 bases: TGTGCCAGCAGCTTATTGATGGGCACGAACACTGAAGCTTTCTTT.